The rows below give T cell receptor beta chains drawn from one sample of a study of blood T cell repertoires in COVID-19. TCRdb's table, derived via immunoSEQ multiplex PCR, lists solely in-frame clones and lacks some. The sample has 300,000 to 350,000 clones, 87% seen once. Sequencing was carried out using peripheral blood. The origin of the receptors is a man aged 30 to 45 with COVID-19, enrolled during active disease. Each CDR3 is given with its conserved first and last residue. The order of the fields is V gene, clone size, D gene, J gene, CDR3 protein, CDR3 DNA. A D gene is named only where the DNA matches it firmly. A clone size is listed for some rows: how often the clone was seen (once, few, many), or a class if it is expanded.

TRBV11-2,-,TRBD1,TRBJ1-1,CASSQWDSGILGEAFF,TGTGCCAGCAGCCAGTGGGACAGCGGAATACTCGGTGAAGCTTTCTTT
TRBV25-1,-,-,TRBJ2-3,CASMTGGDTQYF,TGTGCCAGCATGACGGGCGGGGATACGCAGTATTTT
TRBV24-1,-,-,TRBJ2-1,CATSDPEMASGWFF,TGTGCCACCAGTGATCCAGAGATGGCCAGCGGTTGGTTCTTC
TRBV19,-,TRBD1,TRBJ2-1,CASSTLRQGLRNEQFF,TGTGCCAGTAGTACCCTTAGACAGGGTCTACGCAATGAGCAGTTCTTC
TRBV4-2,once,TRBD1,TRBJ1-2,CASSLNSIVGTGGYGYTF,TGTGCCAGCAGCCTCAATTCTATCGTAGGTACAGGGGGCTATGGCTACACCTTC
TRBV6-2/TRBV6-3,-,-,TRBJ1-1,CASSYSISGQINTEAFF,TGTGCCAGCAGTTACTCGATTTCAGGCCAGATTAACACTGAAGCTTTCTTT
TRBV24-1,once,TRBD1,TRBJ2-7,CATSDIRDRDEQYF,TGTGCCACCAGTGATATCCGGGACAGGGACGAGCAGTACTTC
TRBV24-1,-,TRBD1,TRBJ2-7,CATSERGQGDYEQYF,TGTGCCACCAGTGAAAGGGGACAGGGGGACTACGAGCAGTACTTC
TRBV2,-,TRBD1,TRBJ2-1,CATQWGQGIYNEQFF,TGTGCCACTCAGTGGGGACAGGGGATCTACAATGAGCAGTTCTTC
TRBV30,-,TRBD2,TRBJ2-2,CAWAGLAGANTGELFF,TGTGCCTGGGCTGGACTAGCGGGGGCGAACACCGGGGAGCTGTTTTTT
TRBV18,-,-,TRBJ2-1,CASSELSPQYNEQFF,TGTGCCAGCTCAGAACTGTCCCCCCAATACAATGAGCAGTTCTTC
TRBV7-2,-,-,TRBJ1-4,CASRRGQTTNEKLFF,TGTGCCAGCCGACGAGGACAGACAACTAATGAAAAACTGTTTTTT
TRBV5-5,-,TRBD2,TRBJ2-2,CASSLGLAGETGELFF,TGTGCCAGCAGCTTGGGACTAGCGGGGGAGACCGGGGAGCTGTTTTTT
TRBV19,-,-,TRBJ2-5,CASRRTGVTGETQYF,TGTGCCAGTAGAAGGACCGGGGTTACCGGAGAGACCCAGTACTTC
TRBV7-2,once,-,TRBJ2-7,CASSSQASSSYEQYF,TGTGCCAGCAGCTCACAGGCCAGCAGCTCCTACGAGCAGTACTTC
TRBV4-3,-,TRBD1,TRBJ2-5,CASSQETGGMETQYF,TGCGCCAGCAGCCAGGAGACAGGGGGTATGGAGACCCAGTACTTC
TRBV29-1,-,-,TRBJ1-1,CSVVSVQNTEAFF,TGCAGCGTTGTATCAGTGCAGAACACTGAAGCTTTCTTT
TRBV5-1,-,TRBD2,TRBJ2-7,CASSRTSGYHEQYF,TGCGCCAGCAGCCGGACTAGCGGGTACCACGAGCAGTACTTC
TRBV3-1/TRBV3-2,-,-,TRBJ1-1,CASSQQSGTKAFF,TGTGCCAGCAGCCAGCAATCCGGGACAAAAGCTTTCTTT
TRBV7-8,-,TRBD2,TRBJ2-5,CASSLPGGGGFQETQYF,TGTGCCAGCAGCCTTCCCGGAGGCGGGGGATTCCAAGAGACCCAGTACTTC
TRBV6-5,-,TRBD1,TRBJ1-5,CASRPGGGNQPQHF,TGTGCCAGCAGACCAGGGGGCGGAAATCAGCCCCAGCATTTT
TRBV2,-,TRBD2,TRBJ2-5,CASITPSSGQETQYF,TGTGCCAGCATCACCCCGTCTAGCGGCCAAGAGACCCAGTACTTC
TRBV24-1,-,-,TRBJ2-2,CATSEPRRFGRGNTGELFF,TGTGCCACCAGTGAGCCTCGGCGGTTCGGCCGGGGGAACACCGGGGAGCTGTTTTTT
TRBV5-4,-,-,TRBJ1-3,CASSLAPSSGNTIYF,TGTGCCAGCAGCTTAGCGCCATCCTCTGGAAACACCATATATTTT
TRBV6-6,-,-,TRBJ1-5,CASSGSNQPQHF,TGTGCCAGCTCGGGTAGCAATCAGCCCCAGCATTTT
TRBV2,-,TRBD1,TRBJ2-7,CASRYPGQGREQYF,TGTGCCAGCAGGTATCCGGGACAGGGTCGCGAGCAGTACTTC
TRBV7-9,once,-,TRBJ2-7,CASSPRQLYEQYF,TGTGCCAGCAGCCCGAGGCAGCTCTACGAGCAGTACTTC
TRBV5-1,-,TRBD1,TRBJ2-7,CASSPRQGLGEQYF,TGCGCCAGCAGCCCGAGACAGGGGCTAGGCGAGCAGTACTTC
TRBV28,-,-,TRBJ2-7,CASSLATPGAGNYEQYF,TGTGCCAGCAGTTTAGCTACCCCCGGGGCGGGAAATTACGAGCAGTACTTC
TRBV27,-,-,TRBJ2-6,CASRRGISGANVLTF,TGTGCCAGCAGGCGCGGGATCTCTGGGGCCAACGTCCTGACTTTC
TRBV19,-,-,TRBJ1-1,CASSIEPRGTEAFF,TGTGCCAGTAGTATAGAACCTCGAGGCACTGAAGCTTTCTTT
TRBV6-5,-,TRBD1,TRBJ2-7,CANMDRWTYEQYF,TGTGCCAATATGGACAGGTGGACCTACGAGCAGTACTTC
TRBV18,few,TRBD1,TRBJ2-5,CASSPNRGKETQYF,TGTGCCAGCTCACCGAACAGGGGTAAAGAGACCCAGTACTTC
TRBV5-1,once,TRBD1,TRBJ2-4,CASSPDRAIAKNIQYF,TGCGCCAGCAGCCCGGACAGGGCCATAGCCAAAAACATTCAGTACTTC
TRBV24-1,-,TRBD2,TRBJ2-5,CATSDRTSGGKETQYF,TGTGCCACCAGTGATAGGACTAGCGGGGGGAAAGAGACCCAGTACTTC
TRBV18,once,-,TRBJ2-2,CASSPDSGSTGELFF,TGTGCCAGCTCACCAGATTCGGGGAGCACCGGGGAGCTGTTTTTT
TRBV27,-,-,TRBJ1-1,CASRRATEAFF,TGTGCCAGCAGGAGGGCCACTGAAGCTTTCTTT
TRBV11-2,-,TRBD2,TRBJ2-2,CASSLISGTSGIYTGELFF,TGTGCCAGCAGCTTAATATCCGGGACTAGCGGGATCTACACCGGGGAGCTGTTTTTT
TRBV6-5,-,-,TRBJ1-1,CASTLQGATEAFF,TGTGCCAGCACCCTCCAGGGTGCCACTGAAGCTTTCTTT
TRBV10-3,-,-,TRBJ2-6,CAISESRGITNSGANVLTF,TGTGCCATCAGTGAGTCGAGGGGGATCACTAACTCTGGGGCCAACGTCCTGACTTTC
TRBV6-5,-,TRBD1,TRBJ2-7,CASRRRQGYEQYF,TGTGCCAGCAGGCGAAGACAGGGCTACGAGCAGTACTTC
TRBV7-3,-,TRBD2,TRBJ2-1,CASGTSGRYNEQFF,TGTGCCAGCGGGACTAGCGGGAGGTACAATGAGCAGTTCTTC
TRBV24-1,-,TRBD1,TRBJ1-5,CATSDLGTGRNQPQHF,TGTGCCACCAGTGATTTGGGGACAGGCCGCAATCAGCCCCAGCATTTT
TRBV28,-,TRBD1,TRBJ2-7,CASLDRDSLYEQYF,TGTGCCAGCCTCGACCGGGACAGCCTCTACGAGCAGTACTTC
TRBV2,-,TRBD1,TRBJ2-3,CASSRARRDRGRADTQYF,TGTGCCAGCAGTCGTGCCAGACGAGACAGGGGGCGGGCAGATACGCAGTATTTT
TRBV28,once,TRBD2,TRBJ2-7,CASSLNLAASYEQYF,TGTGCCAGCAGTTTAAACCTAGCGGCCTCCTACGAGCAGTACTTC
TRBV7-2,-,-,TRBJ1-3,CASRAGSDSGNTIYF,TGTGCCAGCAGGGCCGGGAGCGACTCTGGAAACACCATATATTTT
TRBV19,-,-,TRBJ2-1,CASSIGPPVYNEQFF,TGTGCCAGTAGTATAGGGCCCCCAGTATACAATGAGCAGTTCTTC
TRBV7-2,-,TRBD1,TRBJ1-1,CASSQTGATTEAFF,TGTGCCAGCAGCCAGACAGGGGCGACCACTGAAGCTTTCTTT
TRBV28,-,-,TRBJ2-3,CASSLPHTSDDTQYF,TGTGCCAGCAGTTTGCCCCATACTAGTGACGATACGCAGTATTTT
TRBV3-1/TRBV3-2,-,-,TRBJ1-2,CASSQAGNYGYTF,TGTGCCAGCAGCCAAGCAGGGAACTATGGCTACACCTTC